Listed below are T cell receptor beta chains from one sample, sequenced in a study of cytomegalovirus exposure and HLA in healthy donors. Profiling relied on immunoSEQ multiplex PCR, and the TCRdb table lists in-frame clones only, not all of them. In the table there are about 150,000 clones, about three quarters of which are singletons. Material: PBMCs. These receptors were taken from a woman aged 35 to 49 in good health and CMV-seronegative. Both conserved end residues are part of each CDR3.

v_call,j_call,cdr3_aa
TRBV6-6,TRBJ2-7,CATQLAGPTYEQYF
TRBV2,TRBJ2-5,CASTQGTGGSVRETQYF
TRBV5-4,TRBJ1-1,CASSPNGNTEAFF
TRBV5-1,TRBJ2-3,CASSFGRGGFGDTQYF
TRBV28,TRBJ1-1,CVVGQDHENTEAFF
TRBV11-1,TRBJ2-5,CASSLLLAAETQYF
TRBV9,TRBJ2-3,CASSVGSGHPQYF
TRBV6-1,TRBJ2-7,CASGTFSYEQYF
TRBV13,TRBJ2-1,CASSFVSPYNEQFF
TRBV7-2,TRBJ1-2,CASSPLFGAGAGYTF
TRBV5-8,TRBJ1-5,CASSLGQINQPQHF
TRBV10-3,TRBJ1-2,CAASGQGGYGYTF
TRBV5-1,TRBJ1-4,CASSLTATNEKLFF
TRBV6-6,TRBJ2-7,CASRGGEGLYEQYF
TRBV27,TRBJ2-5,CASSFLGGGSQETQYF
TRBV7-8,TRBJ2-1,CASSPTWQGLDNEQFF
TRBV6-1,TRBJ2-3,CASSTGTSTDTQYF
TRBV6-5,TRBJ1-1,CASSYSYRDMNTEAFF
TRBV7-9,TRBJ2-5,CASSLALASEETQYF
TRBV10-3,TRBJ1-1,CATYRDNTEAFF
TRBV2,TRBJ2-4,CASSREENIQYF
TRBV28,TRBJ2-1,CASGSGTSSYNEQFF
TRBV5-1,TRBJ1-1,CASSFTGETEAFF
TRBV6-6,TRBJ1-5,CASQLRGGGNQPQHF
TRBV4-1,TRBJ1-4,CASSQNDRARNEKLFF
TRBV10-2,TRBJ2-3,CASSESGGVDTQYF
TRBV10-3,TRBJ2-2,CAINQGGGGELFF
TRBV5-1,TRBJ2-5,CASSSGGHPAQETQYF
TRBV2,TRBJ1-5,CASSATGPSNQPQHF
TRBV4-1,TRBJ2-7,CASSHTRGPNYEQYF
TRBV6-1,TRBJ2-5,CASSEMGGETQYF
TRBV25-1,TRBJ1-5,CASSEGGGAYNQPQHF
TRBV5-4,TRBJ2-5,CASSQRGGGETQYF
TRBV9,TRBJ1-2,CASSASGVPSPNYGYTF
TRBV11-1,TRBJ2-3,CASSPRAGGQGDTQYF
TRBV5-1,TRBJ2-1,CASKGLAGGNEQFF
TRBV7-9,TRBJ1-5,CASSFGSGGESNQPQHF
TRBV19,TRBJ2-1,CASSPDRDEQFF
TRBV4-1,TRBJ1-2,CASSQDARDRTNYGYTF
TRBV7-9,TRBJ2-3,CASSPLGGDTQYF
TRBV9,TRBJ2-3,CASSVPPLATDTQYF
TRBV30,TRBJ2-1,CAWAPAGGPNEQFF
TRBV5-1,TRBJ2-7,CASSLALAGHYEQYF
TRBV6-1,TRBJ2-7,CASSEPGGRFYEQYF
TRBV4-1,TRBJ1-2,CASSQILDRVAGYTF
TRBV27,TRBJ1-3,CASSFTGAGNTIYF
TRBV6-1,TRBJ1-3,CASSGGSGNTIYF
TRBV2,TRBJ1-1,CAKGVNTEAFF
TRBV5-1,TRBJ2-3,CASSTRGGLAGVGTDTQYF
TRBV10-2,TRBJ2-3,CASSAAGFSTDTQYF
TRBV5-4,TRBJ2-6,CASSGGPGPGANVLTF
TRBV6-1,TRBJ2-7,CASSEELPSYEQYF
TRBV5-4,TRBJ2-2,CASSRGQGAYTGELFF
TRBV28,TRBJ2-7,CASSSPPGTGGNEQYF
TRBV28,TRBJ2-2,CASREGYRDTGELFF
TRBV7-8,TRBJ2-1,CASDKLAGGLYNEQFF
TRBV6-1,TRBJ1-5,CASSVDRVTQPQHF
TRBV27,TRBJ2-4,CASSSYREQYIQYF